The rows below give T cell receptor beta chains drawn from one sample of a study of T-cell reconstitution after alpha-beta-depleted transplantation in children. Via MiXCR, TCRdb re-called the PCR reads, giving one row per CDR3 protein. The sample yields fewer than 750,000 distinct CDR3 sequences, 25% to 30% seen once. The material was PBMCs, obtained before TCRalphabeta/CD19-depleted stem cell transplant. These receptors came from a boy under three years old with Wiskott-Aldrich syndrome, due to receive a stem cell transplant. Both conserved end residues are part of each CDR3. Fields, in order: clone size, D gene, J gene, CDR3 length, V gene, CDR3 DNA, CDR3 protein. The D gene is left open where the match is weak. Some rows have no size entry. The others give once, few or many, or a class for an expanded clone.

>-|-|TRBJ2-3|14|TRBV5-1
TGCGCCAGCAGCTTGGATCCGGGGTCTTATACGCAGTATTTT
CASSLDPGSYTQYF
>-|-|TRBJ2-1|13|TRBV10-3
TGTGCCATCACGGAGACCAGGGGCAATGAGCAGTTCTTC
CAITETRGNEQFF
>-|-|TRBJ2-7|14|TRBV27
TGTGCCAGCAGTCTGAACGGGAGAAGGTACGAGCAGTACTTC
CASSLNGRRYEQYF
>-|-|TRBJ2-3|15|TRBV5-1
TGCGCCAGCAGCTTGCAAGCAGGGACGACAGATACGCAGTATTTT
CASSLQAGTTDTQYF
>-|-|TRBJ2-6|14|TRBV5-1
TGCGCCAGCAGCTTCCAGGGTGGGGCCAACGTCCTGACTTTC
CASSFQGGANVLTF
>-|-|TRBJ2-7|15|TRBV5-1
TGCGCCAGCAGACCCGGACAAGGCCGACCTGGCGAGCAGTACTTC
CASRPGQGRPGEQYF
>few|-|TRBJ2-2|14|TRBV5-1
TGCGCCAGCAGCGGGCTGGCGAACACCGGGGAGCTGTTTTTT
CASSGLANTGELFF
>many|TRBD2|TRBJ2-1|15|TRBV5-1
TGCGCCAGCAGCTCCGGACTAGCGGTATACAATGAGCAGTTCTTC
CASSSGLAVYNEQFF
>-|-|TRBJ2-6|17|TRBV27
TGTGCCAGCAGTTTATCCCCAACGGGGGCTGGGGCCAACGTCCTGACTTTC
CASSLSPTGAGANVLTF
>-|-|TRBJ2-1|20|TRBV28
TGTGCCAGCAGTTTTGTTTTTGGTCGAGATAACATTAAGGGGAAGAGTGAGCAGTTCTTC
CASSFVFGRDNIKGKSEQFF
>few|-|TRBJ2-7|18|TRBV6-5
TGTGCCAGCAGTTACTCTGCGGGGAAGGGGAGATTCTCCTACGAGCAGTACTTC
CASSYSAGKGRFSYEQYF
>-|TRBD2|TRBJ2-7|15|TRBV4-1
TGCGCCAGCAGCCAACCGACTAGCGGGTATTACGAGCAGTACTTC
CASSQPTSGYYEQYF
>-|TRBD2|TRBJ2-5|15|TRBV9
TGTGCCAGCAGCAATAGCGGGAGAGGAGCGGAGACCCAGTACTTC
CASSNSGRGAETQYF
>-|TRBD1|TRBJ2-7|12|TRBV20-1
TGCAGTGCGGACAGGGAAGGCTACGAGCAGTACTTC
CSADREGYEQYF
>many|TRBD1|TRBJ1-2|13|TRBV20-1
TGCAGTGCTAGGGGACAGGGCAACTATGGCTACACCTTC
CSARGQGNYGYTF
>-|-|TRBJ2-1|10|TRBV29-1
TGCAGCGCAAAGACAGCTGAGCAGTTCTTC
CSAKTAEQFF
>few|TRBD1|TRBJ1-5|14|TRBV5-1
TGCGCCAGCAGCGAAGGGACAGGGGATCAGCCCCAGCATTTT
CASSEGTGDQPQHF
>-|TRBD2|TRBJ2-7|14|TRBV20-1
TGCAGTGCCGACGTAGCGGGAGGCTTTGGGGAGCAGTACTTC
CSADVAGGFGEQYF
>-|-|TRBJ2-7|14|TRBV12-3/TRBV12-4
TGTGCCAGCAGTTTTCAAAATCAGAGGGGCGAGCAGTACTTC
CASSFQNQRGEQYF
>few|-|TRBJ1-6|15|TRBV6-5
TGTGCCAGCAGTTACCTCAGGGCTGGGGATTCACCCCTCCACTTT
CASSYLRAGDSPLHF
>-|-|TRBJ2-1|12|TRBV24-1
TGTGCCACCAGTGCCCTGGGTGATGAGCAGTTCTTC
CATSALGDEQFF
>-|-|TRBJ2-1|11|TRBV21-1
TGTGCCAGTGAGGGGGGGAGGGGGGAGTTCTTC
CASEGGRGEFF
>few|-|TRBJ2-3|11|TRBV28
TGTGCCAGCAGCTCTCGCGGGACAGACTATTTT
CASSSRGTDYF
>-|-|TRBJ2-7|10|TRBV20-1
TGCAGTGCAGCTAGGAACGAGCAGTACTTC
CSAARNEQYF
>few|-|TRBJ2-1|15|TRBV5-1
TGCGCCAGCAGCTGGACGGGGGATCCGAACAATGAGCAGTTCTTC
CASSWTGDPNNEQFF
>-|TRBD1|TRBJ1-5|15|TRBV7-6
TGTGCCAGCAGCATTGGGACAGGGGAGGCTCAGCCCCAGCATTTT
CASSIGTGEAQPQHF
>few|TRBD1|TRBJ2-5|15|TRBV4-1
TGCGCCAGCAGCCGAACTGAGACAGGGAGAGAGACCCAGTACTTC
CASSRTETGRETQYF
>-|TRBD1|TRBJ2-7|13|TRBV2
TGTGCCAGCAGTCTGGCGACAGGGGCCGAGCAGTACTTC
CASSLATGAEQYF
>few|TRBD2|TRBJ2-7|15|TRBV28
TGTGCCAGCAGTCGCACTAGCGGGATATCCTACGAGCAGTACTTC
CASSRTSGISYEQYF
>few|TRBD2|TRBJ2-7|16|TRBV3-1
TGTGCCAGCAGCCACATTATGGGACTAAAGACCTACGAGCAGTACTTC
CASSHIMGLKTYEQYF
>-|TRBD2|TRBJ2-3|15|TRBV5-1
TGCGCCAGCAGCCCTAGCGGGAGGTACACAGATACGCAGTATTTT
CASSPSGRYTDTQYF
>-|-|TRBJ2-5|17|TRBV5-1
TGCGCCAGCAGCTTGGGGACAACCAGGGTCGGAATGGAGACCCAGTACTTC
CASSLGTTRVGMETQYF
>-|TRBD2|TRBJ2-5|14|TRBV19
TGTGCCAGTCCTGGACTAGCGGTGAGGGAGACCCAGTACTTC
CASPGLAVRETQYF
>few|-|TRBJ2-2|13|TRBV29-1
TGCAGCGTTGTAAGGGCGAACACCGGGGAGCTGTTTTTT
CSVVRANTGELFF
>-|TRBD2|TRBJ2-5|15|TRBV10-3
TGTGCCACCGGGACTAGCGGGAGTCGGGGAGAGACCCAGTACTTC
CATGTSGSRGETQYF
>-|-|TRBJ2-5|15|TRBV5-1
TGCGCCAGCAGCTTGGTGGGATTTAACCAAGAGACCCAGTACTTC
CASSLVGFNQETQYF
>few|-|TRBJ2-1|17|TRBV12-3/TRBV12-4
TGTGCCAGCAGCCACGGCGCCCGCGCGAACTCCTACAATGAGCAGTTCTTC
CASSHGARANSYNEQFF
>-|-|TRBJ2-3|15|TRBV9
TGTGCCAGCAGAGAACTAGCCTACGGCACAGATACGCAGTATTTT
CASRELAYGTDTQYF
>-|TRBD2|TRBJ2-2|15|TRBV2
TGTACCAGCAGTCCGGGACTATCGGGCACCGGGGAGCTGTTTTTT
CTSSPGLSGTGELFF
>many|TRBD1|TRBJ1-1|15|TRBV18
TGTGCCAGCTCACCTTTCCGGGACAGGGGCACTGAAGCTTTCTTT
CASSPFRDRGTEAFF
>few|-|TRBJ2-5|14|TRBV12-3/TRBV12-4
TGTGCCAGCAGTTTCGGGCGGGTAGGCGTGACCCAGTACTTC
CASSFGRVGVTQYF
>few|TRBD2|TRBJ2-7|17|TRBV7-2
TGTGCCAGCAGCTTACTGGCACTAGCGGGAGTCGGCTACGAGCAGTACTTC
CASSLLALAGVGYEQYF
>-|TRBD1|TRBJ1-5|16|TRBV6-5
TGTGCCAGCAGTTACGGAGGGGGCGGTGGATATCAGCCCCAGCATTTT
CASSYGGGGGYQPQHF
>few|TRBD2|TRBJ2-7|16|TRBV28
TGTGCCAGCAGTTTACGGAGCGGGAGGGGAAGGTACGAGCAGTACTTC
CASSLRSGRGRYEQYF
>-|-|TRBJ2-4|14|TRBV7-9
TGTGCCAGCAGCTTAGCGGTGGTAAAAAACATTCAGTACTTC
CASSLAVVKNIQYF
>few|-|TRBJ2-1|14|TRBV7-2
TGTGCCAGCAGCTTAAGTTCACTAAACAATGAGCAGTTCTTC
CASSLSSLNNEQFF
>-|-|TRBJ2-1|14|TRBV30
TGTGCCTGGAGTGTATTCCCTAACTACAATGAGCAGTTCTTC
CAWSVFPNYNEQFF
>-|-|TRBJ1-3|13|TRBV5-1
TGCGCCAGCAGCTCATCATATGGAAACACCATATATTTT
CASSSSYGNTIYF
>few|TRBD1|TRBJ1-2|16|TRBV3-1
TGTGCCAGCAGCCCAGGGGGACAGGGATTTAACTATGGCTACACCTTC
CASSPGGQGFNYGYTF
>few|TRBD2|TRBJ2-2|15|TRBV20-1
TGCAGTGCTAGAGATCCGGGACTAGCGGACGGGGAGCTGTTTTTT
CSARDPGLADGELFF
>-|-|TRBJ2-1|16|TRBV11-2
TGTGCCAGCAGCTCTTTAAAGAGGGATTCCTACAATGAGCAGTTCTTC
CASSSLKRDSYNEQFF
>once|TRBD2|TRBJ2-3|15|TRBV7-6
TGTGCCAGCACCCTTAGCGGGAGGGCCGAAGATACGCAGTATTTT
CASTLSGRAEDTQYF
>-|-|TRBJ2-1|14|TRBV11-2
TGTGCCAGCAGCGCACAGAGGAACTACAATGAGCAGTTCTTC
CASSAQRNYNEQFF
>-|-|TRBJ2-3|13|TRBV2
TGTGCCAGCAGCCGAATCCACACAGATACGCAGTATTTT
CASSRIHTDTQYF
>-|-|TRBJ2-5|16|TRBV5-1
TGCGCCAGCAGCCCTTCGACAGCAGGCCAAGGAGAGACCCAGTACTTC
CASSPSTAGQGETQYF
>-|-|TRBJ1-1|15|TRBV7-8
TGTGCCAGCAGCTTAGTTCAGGAGGATGGGACTGAAGCTTTCTTT
CASSLVQEDGTEAFF
>-|-|TRBJ2-5|13|TRBV15
TGTGCCACCAGCATATTGGGTGGAGAGACCCAGTACTTC
CATSILGGETQYF
>-|TRBD2|TRBJ2-1|18|TRBV11-1
TGTGCCAGCAGCTTAGCGGTAGCGGGAGGATACTCCTACAATGAGCAGTTCTTC
CASSLAVAGGYSYNEQFF